This T cell receptor (beta chain) was obtained from a study of blood T cell repertoires in COVID-19. Turning to the study itself: Acute and convalescent COVID-19 specimens originated in the United States, Italy and Spain. The analysed material was cDNA or gDNA that came from T cells, B-cell-depleted T cells, or PBMCs.

Under the authors' procedure: Amplification with reference gene primers provided the estimates of nucleated cell counts. Produced via immunoSEQ multiplex PCR; TCRdb's table is partial and in-frame only. V and J calls and clone size are copied from that table; D and trimming were computed from the DNA. The data contain about 45,000 clones, 65% to 85% of them seen just once; the ten biggest clones take up 6.1%. This CDR3 comprises 17 residues. Looked up from germline, CDR1 is SGHRS and CDR2 is YFSETQ. V lost 0 bases, J lost 0 bases, and 13 bases lay in between. Source material: peripheral blood. This TCR came from an elderly woman with acute or convalescent COVID-19. V usage is TRBV5-1 and J usage is TRBJ2-1, with a tentative D call TRBD2 (5 bases). The CDR3 loop is CASSLAGRASSYNEQFF. CDR3 DNA sequence: TGCGCCAGCAGCTTGGCCGGGCGGGCGAGCTCCTACAATGAGCAGTTCTTC.